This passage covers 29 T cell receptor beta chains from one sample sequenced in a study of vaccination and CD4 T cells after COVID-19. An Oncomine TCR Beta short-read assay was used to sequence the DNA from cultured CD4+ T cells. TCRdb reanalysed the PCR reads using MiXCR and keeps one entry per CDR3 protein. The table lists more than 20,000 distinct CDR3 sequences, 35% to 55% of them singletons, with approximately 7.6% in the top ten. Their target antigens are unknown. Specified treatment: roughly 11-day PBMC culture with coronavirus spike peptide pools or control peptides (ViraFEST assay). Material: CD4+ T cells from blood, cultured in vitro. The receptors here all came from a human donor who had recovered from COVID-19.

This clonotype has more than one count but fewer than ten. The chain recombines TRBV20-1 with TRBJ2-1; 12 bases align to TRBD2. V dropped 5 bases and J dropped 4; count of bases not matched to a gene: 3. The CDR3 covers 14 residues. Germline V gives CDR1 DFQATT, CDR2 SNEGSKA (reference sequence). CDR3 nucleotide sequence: TGCAGTGCTCGGACTAGCGGGGCATACAATGAGCAGTTCTTC. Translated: CSARTSGAYNEQFF.

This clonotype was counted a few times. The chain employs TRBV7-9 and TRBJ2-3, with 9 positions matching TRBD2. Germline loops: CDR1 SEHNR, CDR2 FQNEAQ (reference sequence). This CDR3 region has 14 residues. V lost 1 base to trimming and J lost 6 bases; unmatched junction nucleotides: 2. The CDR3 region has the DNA TGTGCCAGCAGCTTAGGGACTAGCGCCGATACGCAGTATTTT. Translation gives CASSLGTSADTQYF.

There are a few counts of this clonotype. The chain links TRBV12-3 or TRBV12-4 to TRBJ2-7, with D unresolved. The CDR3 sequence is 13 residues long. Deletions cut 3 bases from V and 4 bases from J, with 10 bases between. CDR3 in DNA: TGTGCCAGCAGTTTGGGTTTGTCTTACGAGCAGTACTTC. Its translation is CASSLGLSYEQYF.

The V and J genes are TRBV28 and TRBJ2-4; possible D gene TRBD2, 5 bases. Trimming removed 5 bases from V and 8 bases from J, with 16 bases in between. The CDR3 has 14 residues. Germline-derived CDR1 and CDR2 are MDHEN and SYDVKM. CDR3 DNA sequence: TGTGCCAGCAGTCCGGGAAGGAGGCGAGACATTCAGTACTTC. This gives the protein CASSPGRRRDIQYF.

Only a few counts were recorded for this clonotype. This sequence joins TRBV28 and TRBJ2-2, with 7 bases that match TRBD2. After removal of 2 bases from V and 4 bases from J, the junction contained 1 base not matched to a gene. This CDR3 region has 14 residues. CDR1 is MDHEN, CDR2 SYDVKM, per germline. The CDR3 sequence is CASSLGGVTGELFF. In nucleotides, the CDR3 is TGTGCCAGCAGTTTAGGGGGGGTCACCGGGGAGCTGTTTTTT.

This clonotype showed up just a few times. The CDR3 DNA sequence: TGTGCCACCAGTGACGCGACTAGCGTAGACACAGATACGCAGTATTTT. Its translation is CATSDATSVDTDTQYF. The chain combines TRBV24-1 with TRBJ2-3; 8 nucleotides agree with TRBD2. With 4 bases clipped from V and 2 bases from J, the junction kept 7 bases outside the gene matches. Germline CDR1 KGHDR, CDR2 SFDVKD. CDR3 size: 16 residues.

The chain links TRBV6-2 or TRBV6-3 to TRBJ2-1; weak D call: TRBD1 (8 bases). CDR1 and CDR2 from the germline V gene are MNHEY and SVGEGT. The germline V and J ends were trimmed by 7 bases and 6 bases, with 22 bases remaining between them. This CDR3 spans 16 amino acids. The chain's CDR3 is CASIRAGPQGANEQFF. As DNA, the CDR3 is TGTGCCAGCATCCGAGCGGGGCCCCAGGGGGCCAATGAGCAGTTCTTC.

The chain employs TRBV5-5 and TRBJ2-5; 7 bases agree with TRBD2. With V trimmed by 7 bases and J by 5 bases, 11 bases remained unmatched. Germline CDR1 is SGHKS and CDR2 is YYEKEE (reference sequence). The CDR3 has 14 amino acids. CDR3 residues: CASGEGWGRETQYF. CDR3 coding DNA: TGTGCCAGCGGGGAGGGATGGGGCCGTGAGACCCAGTACTTC.

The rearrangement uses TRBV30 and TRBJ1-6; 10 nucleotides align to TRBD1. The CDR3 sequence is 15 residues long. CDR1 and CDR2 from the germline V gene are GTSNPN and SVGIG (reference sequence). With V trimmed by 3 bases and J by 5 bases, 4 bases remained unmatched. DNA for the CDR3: TGTGCCTGGAGCGCGGGACAGGGGAATAATTCACCCCTCCACTTT. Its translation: CAWSAGQGNNSPLHF. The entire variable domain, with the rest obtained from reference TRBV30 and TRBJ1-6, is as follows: SQTIHQWPATLVQPVGSPLSLECTVEGTSNPNLYWYRQAAGRGLQLLFYSVGIGQISSEVPQNLSASRPQDRQFILSSKKLLLSDSGFYLCAWSAGQGNNSPLHFGNGTRLTVT.

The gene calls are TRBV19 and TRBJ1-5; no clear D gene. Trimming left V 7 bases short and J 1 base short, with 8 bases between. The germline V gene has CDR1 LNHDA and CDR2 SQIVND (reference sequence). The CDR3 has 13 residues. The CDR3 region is CASTWQSNQPQHF. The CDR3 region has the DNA TGTGCCAGTACGTGGCAGAGCAATCAGCCCCAGCATTTT.

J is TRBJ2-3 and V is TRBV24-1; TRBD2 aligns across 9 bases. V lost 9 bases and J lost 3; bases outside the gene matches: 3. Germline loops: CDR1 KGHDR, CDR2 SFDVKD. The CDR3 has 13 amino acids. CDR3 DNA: TGTGCCACCGGTAGCGGGAGTACAGATACGCAGTATTTT. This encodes CATGSGSTDTQYF.

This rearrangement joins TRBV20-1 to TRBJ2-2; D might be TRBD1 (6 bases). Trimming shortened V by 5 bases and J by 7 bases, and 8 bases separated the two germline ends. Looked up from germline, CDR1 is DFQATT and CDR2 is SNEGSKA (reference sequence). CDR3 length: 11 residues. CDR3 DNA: TGCAGTGCTGAGGACAGCGGGGAGCTGTTTTTT. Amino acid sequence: CSAEDSGELFF.

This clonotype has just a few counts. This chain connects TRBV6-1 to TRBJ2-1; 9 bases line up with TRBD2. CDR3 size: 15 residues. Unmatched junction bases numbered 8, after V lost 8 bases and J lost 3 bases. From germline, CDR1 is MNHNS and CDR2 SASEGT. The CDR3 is CASLSGRGGYNEQFF. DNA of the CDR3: TGTGCCAGCCTATCGGGGCGGGGGGGCTACAATGAGCAGTTCTTC.

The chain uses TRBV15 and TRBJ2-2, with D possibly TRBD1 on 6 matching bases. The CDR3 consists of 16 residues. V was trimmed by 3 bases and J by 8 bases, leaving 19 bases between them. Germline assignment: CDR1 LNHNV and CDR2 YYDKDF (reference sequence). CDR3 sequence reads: CATSSGTLGYQGELFF. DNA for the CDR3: TGTGCCACCAGCAGCGGGACATTGGGGTACCAGGGGGAGCTGTTTTTT.

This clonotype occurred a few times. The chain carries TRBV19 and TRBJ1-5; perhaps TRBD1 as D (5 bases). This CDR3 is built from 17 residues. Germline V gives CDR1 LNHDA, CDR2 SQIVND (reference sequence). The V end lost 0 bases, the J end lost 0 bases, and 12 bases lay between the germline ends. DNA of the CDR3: TGTGCCAGTAGTATAGACGACAGAAAGTATAGCAATCAGCCCCAGCATTTT. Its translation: CASSIDDRKYSNQPQHF.

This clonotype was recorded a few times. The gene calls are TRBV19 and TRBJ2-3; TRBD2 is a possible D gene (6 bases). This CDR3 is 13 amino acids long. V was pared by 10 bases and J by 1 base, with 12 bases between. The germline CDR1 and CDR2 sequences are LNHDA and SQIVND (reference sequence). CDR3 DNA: TGTGCCACCCAGCGGGCGCGCACAGATACGCAGTATTTT. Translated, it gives CATQRARTDTQYF.

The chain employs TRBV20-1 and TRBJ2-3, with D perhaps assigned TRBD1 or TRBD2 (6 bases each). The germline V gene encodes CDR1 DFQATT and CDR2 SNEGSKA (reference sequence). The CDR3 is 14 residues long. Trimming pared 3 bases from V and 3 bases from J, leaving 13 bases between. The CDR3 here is CSASTGGGTDTQYF. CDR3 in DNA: TGCAGTGCTAGCACCGGGGGCGGGACAGATACGCAGTATTTT.

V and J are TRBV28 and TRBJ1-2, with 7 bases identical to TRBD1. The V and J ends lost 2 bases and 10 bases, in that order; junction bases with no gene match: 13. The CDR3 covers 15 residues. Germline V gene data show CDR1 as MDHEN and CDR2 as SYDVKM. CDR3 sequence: CASSLAQTGRRTYTF. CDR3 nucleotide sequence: TGTGCCAGCAGTTTAGCCCAGACAGGGCGGAGGACCTACACCTTC.

CDR3: CSASGQGASWEAFF. DNA of the CDR3: TGCAGTGCTAGCGGACAGGGGGCCTCGTGGGAGGCTTTCTTT. The gene calls are TRBV20-1 and TRBJ1-1; 11 positions agree with TRBD1. The germline V gene has CDR1 DFQATT and CDR2 SNEGSKA (reference sequence). The CDR3 is 14 residues long. Unmatched junction bases numbered 11, after V lost 3 bases and J lost 11 bases.

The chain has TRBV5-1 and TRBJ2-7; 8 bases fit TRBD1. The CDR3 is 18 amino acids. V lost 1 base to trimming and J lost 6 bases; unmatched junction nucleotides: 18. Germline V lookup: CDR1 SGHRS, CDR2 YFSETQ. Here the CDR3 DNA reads TGCGCCAGCAGCTTGCGTTCCCATGGAACACAGGGGGGCGTCGAGCAGTACTTC. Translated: CASSLRSHGTQGGVEQYF.

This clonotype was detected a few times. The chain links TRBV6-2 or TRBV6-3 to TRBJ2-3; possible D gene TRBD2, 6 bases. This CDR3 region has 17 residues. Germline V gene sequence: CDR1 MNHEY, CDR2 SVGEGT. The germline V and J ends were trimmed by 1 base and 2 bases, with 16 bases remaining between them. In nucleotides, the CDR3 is TGTGCCAGCAGTTACTACCCATGGGGGGAACCCACAGATACGCAGTATTTT. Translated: CASSYYPWGEPTDTQYF.

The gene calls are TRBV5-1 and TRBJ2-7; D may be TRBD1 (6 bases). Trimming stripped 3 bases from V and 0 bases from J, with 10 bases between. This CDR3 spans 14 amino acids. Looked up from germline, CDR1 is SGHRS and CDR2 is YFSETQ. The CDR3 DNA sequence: TGCGCCAGCAGCTGGATGGACAGCTCCTACGAGCAGTACTTC. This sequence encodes CASSWMDSSYEQYF.

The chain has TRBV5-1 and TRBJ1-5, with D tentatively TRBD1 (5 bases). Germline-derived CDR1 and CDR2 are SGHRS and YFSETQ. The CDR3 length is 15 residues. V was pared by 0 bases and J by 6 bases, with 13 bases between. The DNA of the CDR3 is TGCGCCAGCAGCTTGGCCGCGGGGGGAGGTCAGCCCCAGCATTTT. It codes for CASSLAAGGGQPQHF.

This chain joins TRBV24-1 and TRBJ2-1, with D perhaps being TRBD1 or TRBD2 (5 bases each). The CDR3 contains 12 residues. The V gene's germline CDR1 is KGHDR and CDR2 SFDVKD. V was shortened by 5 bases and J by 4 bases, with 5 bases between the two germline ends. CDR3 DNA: TGTGCCACCAGTGGGGGGTACAATGAGCAGTTCTTC. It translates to CATSGGYNEQFF.

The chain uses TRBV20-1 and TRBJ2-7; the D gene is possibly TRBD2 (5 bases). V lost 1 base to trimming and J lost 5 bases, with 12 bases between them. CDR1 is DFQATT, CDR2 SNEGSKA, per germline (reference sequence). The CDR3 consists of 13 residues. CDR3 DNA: TGCAGTGCTAGAGCCCCCCCCGGGAACGAGCAGTACTTC. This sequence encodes CSARAPPGNEQYF.

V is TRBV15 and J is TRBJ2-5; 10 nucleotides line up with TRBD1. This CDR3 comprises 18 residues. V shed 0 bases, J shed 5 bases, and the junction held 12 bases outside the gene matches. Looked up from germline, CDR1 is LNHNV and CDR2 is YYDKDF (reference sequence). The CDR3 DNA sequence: TGTGCCACCAGCAGAGATCCTCCCGGGACAGGGGTTTCGGAGACCCAGTACTTC. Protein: CATSRDPPGTGVSETQYF.

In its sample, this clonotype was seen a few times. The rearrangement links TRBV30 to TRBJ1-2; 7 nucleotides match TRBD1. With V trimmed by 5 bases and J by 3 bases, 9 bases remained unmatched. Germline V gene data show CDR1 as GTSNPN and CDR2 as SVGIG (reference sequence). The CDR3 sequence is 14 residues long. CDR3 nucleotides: TGTGCCTGGGTGGGACAGCACCCTGACTATGGCTACACCTTC. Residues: CAWVGQHPDYGYTF.

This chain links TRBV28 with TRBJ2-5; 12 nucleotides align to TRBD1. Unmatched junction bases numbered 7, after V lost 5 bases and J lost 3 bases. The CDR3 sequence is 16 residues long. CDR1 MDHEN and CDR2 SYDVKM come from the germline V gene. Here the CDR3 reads CASSDWDRGREETQYF. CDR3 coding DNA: TGTGCCAGCAGTGACTGGGACAGGGGGCGCGAAGAGACCCAGTACTTC.

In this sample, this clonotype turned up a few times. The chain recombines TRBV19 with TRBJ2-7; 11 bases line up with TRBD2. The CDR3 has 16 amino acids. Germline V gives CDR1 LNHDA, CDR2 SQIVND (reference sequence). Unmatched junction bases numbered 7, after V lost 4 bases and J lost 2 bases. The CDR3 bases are TGTGCCAGTAGTAGGCGGACTAGCGGGTTAGCCTACGAGCAGTACTTC. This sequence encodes CASSRRTSGLAYEQYF. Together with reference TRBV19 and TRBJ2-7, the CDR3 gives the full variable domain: DGGITQSPKYLFRKEGQNVTLSCEQNLNHDAMYWYRQDPGQGLRLIYYSQIVNDFQKGDIAEGYSVSREKKESFPLTVTSAQKNPTAFYLCASSRRTSGLAYEQYFGPGTRLTVT.